Following are 25 T cell receptor beta chains from one sample sequenced in a study of cytomegalovirus exposure and HLA in healthy donors. The PCR ran on 60 Vbeta and 13 Jbeta primers. This table comes from immunoSEQ multiplex PCR, and its TCRdb copy is limited to in-frame clones, with some not included. The table lists approximately 190,000 clones, roughly four fifths of them singletons. Sequencing was carried out using PBMCs. These receptor sequences come from a woman aged 25 to 39 in good health and CMV-seropositive.

This chain uses TRBV7-3 with TRBJ2-1; D is possibly TRBD2 (6 bases). This CDR3 comprises 15 residues. CDR1 is SGHTA and CDR2 is FQGTGA in the germline V gene. V gave up 2 bases and J gave up 1 base, with 9 bases separating them. CDR3 region: CASSLGSGSYNEQFF. The CDR3 DNA reads TGTGCCAGCAGCTTAGGTAGCGGATCCTACAATGAGCAGTTCTTC. Full variable domain (missing parts from reference TRBV7-3 and TRBJ2-1): GAGVSQTPSNKVTEKGKYVELRCDPISGHTALYWYRQSLGQGPEFLIYFQGTGAADDSGLPNDRFFAVRPEGSVSTLKIQRTERGDSAVYLCASSLGSGSYNEQFFGPGTRLTVL.

The chain has TRBV15 and TRBJ1-5; a weak D match, TRBD1 (5 bases). CDR3 length: 23 amino acids. CDR1 and CDR2 from the germline V gene are LNHNV and YYDKDF (reference sequence). V lost 1 base to trimming and J lost 1 base, with 32 bases between them. The CDR3 coding sequence is TGTGCCACCAGCAGAGTTATTTCGTCAGGGCAAAGAATAACTGTTCTAAGCAATCAGCCCCAGCATTTT. This gives the protein CATSRVISSGQRITVLSNQPQHF.

This clone came up once. The chain employs TRBV9 and TRBJ2-3; 8 bases agree with TRBD2. Germline V CDR1 and CDR2: SGDLS, YYNGEE. V gave up 3 bases and J gave up 6 bases; unmatched junction bases: 15. CDR3 size: 17 residues. CDR3 sequence reads: CASSDPPGREVGDTQYF. In DNA form, the CDR3 reads TGTGCCAGCAGCGACCCCCCGGGGCGGGAGGTTGGTGATACGCAGTATTTT.

The chain couples TRBV18 to TRBJ1-6; possibly TRBD1 for D (6 bases). V shed 2 bases and J shed 13 bases, with 15 bases lying between them. The CDR3 runs 14 residues. Germline-derived CDR1 and CDR2 are KGHSH and LQKENI. The CDR3 reads CASSPSPGAGPLHF. The CDR3 region has the DNA TGTGCCAGCTCACCATCTCCAGGGGCCGGCCCCCTCCACTTT.

This clone appeared once. The CDR3 is CASSTSGSTEAFF. The CDR3 nucleotides are TGTGCCAGCAGCACTAGCGGTAGCACTGAAGCTTTCTTT. The chain is built from TRBV9 and TRBJ1-1, with unresolved D. The CDR3 has 13 amino acids. Trimming took off 4 bases at V and 4 bases at J, with 11 bases between the two ends. The germline CDR1 and CDR2 sequences are SGDLS and YYNGEE.

On this clone: Other DNA sequences from this sample encode an identical CDR3 as well. This rearrangement joins TRBV5-1 to TRBJ2-3, with D uncertain. In germline, CDR1 is SGHRS, CDR2 YFSETQ. The V end was cut by 2 bases, the J end by 0 bases, with 7 bases between. CDR3 length equals 14 residues. The chain's CDR3 is CASSFGTSTDTQYF. The DNA for the CDR3 is TGCGCCAGCAGCTTCGGTACTAGCACAGATACGCAGTATTTT.

This clone came up once. The CDR3 coding sequence is TGTGCCAGCAGGCGTAGCAATCAGCCCCAGCATTTT. It translates to CASRRSNQPQHF. The chain couples TRBV6-4 to TRBJ1-5; D is unclear. The CDR3 contains 12 residues. Germline V gives CDR1 MRHNA, CDR2 SNTAGT. Trimming cost V 6 bases and J 0 bases, with 3 bases left between them.

This rearrangement joins TRBV28 to TRBJ1-2, with a possible D match to TRBD1 (5 bases). Per germline, CDR1 MDHEN and CDR2 SYDVKM. The CDR3 is 13 residues long. V was cut by 7 bases and J by 4 bases, with 13 bases left in between. CDR3 loop: CASTGTSAYGYTF. DNA of the CDR3: TGTGCCAGCACGGGGACTTCCGCCTATGGCTACACCTTC.

The V and J genes are TRBV9 and TRBJ1-1; D remains ambiguous. The CDR3 consists of 14 residues. Germline loops: CDR1 SGDLS, CDR2 YYNGEE. V gave up 5 bases and J gave up 0 bases, with 11 bases separating them. CDR3 bases: TGTGCCAGCAGGCGAGCCCCGATGAACACTGAAGCTTTCTTT. It codes for CASRRAPMNTEAFF.

The J gene is TRBJ1-4, the V gene TRBV2; D might be TRBD1 (5 bases). Trimming removed 6 bases from V and 5 bases from J, with 19 bases in between. Germline lookup yields CDR1 SNHLY and CDR2 FYNNEI. This CDR3 region has 16 residues. The CDR3 DNA reads TGTGCCAGCAGAAAGGACGCGGGGACGGAGAATGAAAAACTGTTTTTT. Residues: CASRKDAGTENEKLFF.

The rearrangement joins TRBV7-9 to TRBJ2-1, with 9 nucleotides matching TRBD2. The germline CDR1 and CDR2 sequences are SEHNR and FQNEAQ (reference sequence). CDR3 size: 13 residues. V trimming: 1 base; J trimming: 10 bases; junction bases outside the gene matches: 2. As DNA, the CDR3 is TGTGCCAGCAGCTTAGGGCTAGCGGGAGAGCAGTTCTTC. Protein: CASSLGLAGEQFF.

The chain carries TRBV9 and TRBJ2-5; the match to TRBD2 covers 8 bases. Germline trimming cut 0 bases from V and 3 bases from J; bases unmatched to any gene: 7. CDR1 and CDR2 from the germline V gene are SGDLS and YYNGEE. The CDR3 loop spans 16 amino acids. DNA of the CDR3: TGTGCCAGCAGCGTAGGGCTCGGGAGGGGGGAAGAGACCCAGTACTTC. Its translation: CASSVGLGRGEETQYF.

The chain couples TRBV18 to TRBJ2-7, with 8 positions matching TRBD1. Germline V gene data show CDR1 as KGHSH and CDR2 as LQKENI. CDR3 size: 17 residues. V was clipped by 1 base and J by 1 base; unmatched bases: 9. The CDR3 here is CASSPRTDRESSYEQYF. CDR3 nucleotides: TGTGCCAGCTCACCACGTACGGACAGGGAATCTTCCTACGAGCAGTACTTC.

This sequence joins TRBV2 and TRBJ1-2, with D perhaps matching TRBD1 (5 bases). CDR1 SNHLY and CDR2 FYNNEI come from the germline V gene. V lost 0 bases, J lost 8 bases, and 19 bases lay in between. There are 16 residues in the CDR3. CDR3: CASSEAGIRAIVGYTF. Written as DNA, the CDR3 is TGTGCCAGCAGTGAAGCGGGGATCAGGGCAATAGTGGGCTACACCTTC.

As concerns this clone: Compared with germline, one end of the junction differs, possibly owing to a read error. CDR3 sequence reads: CASSLREGAHF. The CDR3 DNA reads as TGTGCCAGCAGCTTAAGAGAAGGGGCTCACTTC. This chain joins TRBV7-9 and TRBJ2-5; possibly TRBD1 for D (5 bases). The CDR3 sequence is 11 residues long. Germline V gene data show CDR1 as SEHNR and CDR2 as FQNEAQ (reference sequence). Filled out from reference TRBV7-9 and TRBJ2-5, the complete variable domain reads DTGVSQNPRHKITKRGQNVTFRCDPISEHNRLYWYRQTLGQGPEFLTYFQNEAQLEKSRLLSDRFSAERPKGSFSTLEIQRTEQGDSAMYLCASSLREGAHFGPGTRLLVL.

Regarding this clone: Other nucleotide sequences from this sample produce the same CDR3. The chain joins TRBV27 to TRBJ1-1; 10 bases agree with TRBD1. Losses at the gene ends were 6 bases for V and 5 bases for J; bases not matched to a gene: 3. Germline CDR1 MNHEY, CDR2 SMNVEV (reference sequence). The CDR3 has 13 amino acids. DNA of the CDR3: TGTGCCAGCAGAGGGACAGGGGAGACTGAAGCTTTCTTT. Translation gives CASRGTGETEAFF.

The gene calls are TRBV7-9 and TRBJ1-4; D call uncertain. V gave up 2 bases and J gave up 6 bases, with 7 bases separating them. The germline CDR1 and CDR2 sequences are SEHNR and FQNEAQ (reference sequence). This CDR3 is built from 13 residues. CDR3 loop: CASSLSGDEKLFF. Here the CDR3 DNA reads TGTGCCAGCAGCTTATCCGGGGATGAAAAACTGTTTTTT.

The chain couples TRBV19 to TRBJ1-2; D is possibly TRBD1 (5 bases). Trimming stripped 3 bases from V and 1 base from J, with 15 bases between. CDR1 is LNHDA and CDR2 is SQIVND in the germline V gene (reference sequence). This CDR3 region has 16 residues. Here the CDR3 reads CASSIRPAGVNYGYTF. The DNA of the CDR3 is TGTGCCAGTAGTATTCGTCCCGCGGGGGTTAACTATGGCTACACCTTC.

This sequence joins TRBV30 and TRBJ1-3; D is perhaps TRBD1 (6 bases). V gave up 2 bases and J gave up 0 bases, with 11 bases separating them. CDR3 length equals 15 residues. Germline V gives CDR1 GTSNPN, CDR2 SVGIG (reference sequence). The DNA of the CDR3 is TGTGCCTGGAGTCGACGACAGGTCTCTGGAAACACCATATATTTT. Its translation is CAWSRRQVSGNTIYF.

J is TRBJ2-7 and V is TRBV27, with D tentatively TRBD1 (6 bases). Germline CDR1 is MNHEY and CDR2 is SMNVEV (reference sequence). The CDR3 is made up of 14 amino acids. Trimming cost V 6 bases and J 0 bases, with 12 bases left between them. Here the CDR3 reads CASRDRPLSYEQYF. The CDR3 DNA sequence: TGTGCCAGCAGGGACAGACCTCTCTCCTACGAGCAGTACTTC.

The J gene is TRBJ2-3, the V gene TRBV28, with TRBD2 identical over 9 bases. This CDR3 has 15 amino acids. V lost 6 bases and J lost 0; bases outside the gene matches: 4. CDR1 and CDR2 (germline): MDHEN, SYDVKM. The CDR3 region is CASSPGLASTDTQYF. CDR3 coding DNA: TGTGCCAGCAGCCCGGGACTAGCTAGCACAGATACGCAGTATTTT.

This chain links TRBV6-1 with TRBJ2-5; 9 bases match TRBD2. V was pared by 6 bases and J by 2 bases, with 4 bases of the junction left unmatched. The CDR3 sequence is 14 residues long. Germline V lookup: CDR1 MNHNS, CDR2 SASEGT. CDR3 loop: CASSAAGGQETQYF. As DNA, the CDR3 is TGTGCCAGCAGCGCAGCGGGGGGTCAAGAGACCCAGTACTTC.

CDR3 region: CASSEGQGNQPQHF. CDR3 in DNA: TGCGCCAGCAGCGAGGGACAGGGTAATCAGCCCCAGCATTTT. The chain joins TRBV5-1 to TRBJ1-5, with 9 bases aligning to TRBD1. V shed 4 bases, J shed 4 bases, and the junction held 3 bases outside the gene matches. The length of the CDR3 is 14 residues. Germline-derived CDR1 and CDR2 are SGHRS and YFSETQ.

This clone was counted between two and nine times. In DNA form, the CDR3 reads TGTGCCAGCAGCTTATCCCGCCCGGCAGGCGAGCAGTACTTC. This translates into CASSLSRPAGEQYF. The chain recombines TRBV7-2 with TRBJ2-7; D is ambiguous. Germline loops: CDR1 SGHTA, CDR2 FQGNSA. The CDR3 covers 14 residues. Trimming removed 2 bases from V and 6 bases from J, with 14 bases in between.

The chain links TRBV4-3 to TRBJ2-3, with a possible D match to TRBD1 (5 bases). V shed 0 bases and J shed 2 bases, with 18 bases lying between them. The germline gives CDR1 LGHNA, CDR2 YSLEER. The CDR3 length is 18 residues. CDR3 nucleotides: TGCGCCAGCAGCCAAGATAATCCCCAGGGTTTATACACAGATACGCAGTATTTT. Its translation: CASSQDNPQGLYTDTQYF.